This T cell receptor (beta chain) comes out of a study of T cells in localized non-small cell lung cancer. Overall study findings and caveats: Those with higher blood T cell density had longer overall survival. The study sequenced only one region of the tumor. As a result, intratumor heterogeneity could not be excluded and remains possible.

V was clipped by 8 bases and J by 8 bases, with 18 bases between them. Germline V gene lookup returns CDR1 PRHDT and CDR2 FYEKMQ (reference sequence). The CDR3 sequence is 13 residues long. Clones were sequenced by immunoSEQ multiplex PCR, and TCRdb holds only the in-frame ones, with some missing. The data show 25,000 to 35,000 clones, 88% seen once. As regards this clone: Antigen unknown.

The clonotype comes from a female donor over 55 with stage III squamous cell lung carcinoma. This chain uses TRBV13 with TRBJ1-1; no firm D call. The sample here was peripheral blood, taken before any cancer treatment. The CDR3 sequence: CASRAGRLGEAFF. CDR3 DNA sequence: TGTGCCAGCCGAGCCGGAAGGTTAGGAGAAGCTTTCTTT.